This T cell receptor (beta chain) stems from a study of T cell responses to AZD1222 COVID-19 vaccine. Study results and caveats: Spike was spanned by vaccine-associated CD4 TCRs, with dominance at 160-218 and 743-854. Clonal diversity was possibly underestimated, and white British individuals and females predominated among donors. Nearly half of spike-specific TCRs reportedly target unmutated variant regions.

The table came from immunoSEQ multiplex PCR; TCRdb's copy has only in-frame clones and leaves some out. The sample comprises 95,000 to 150,000 clones, around 87% of which are singletons, and about 1.2% rests with the top ten. Regarding this clone: Its antigen is unknown.

Germline V gives CDR1 LGHNA, CDR2 YNFKEQ. Trimming took off 1 base at V and 11 bases at J, with 8 bases between the two ends. This CDR3 comprises 11 residues. V gene TRBV4-2 combines with J gene TRBJ1-1; D call uncertain. The starting material was peripheral blood, obtained on day 0 of AZD1222 vaccination. The receptor comes from an adult in good health. The CDR3 nucleotides are TGTGCCAGCAGCCAAGGGGATAGGGCTTTCTTT. As protein: CASSQGDRAFF.